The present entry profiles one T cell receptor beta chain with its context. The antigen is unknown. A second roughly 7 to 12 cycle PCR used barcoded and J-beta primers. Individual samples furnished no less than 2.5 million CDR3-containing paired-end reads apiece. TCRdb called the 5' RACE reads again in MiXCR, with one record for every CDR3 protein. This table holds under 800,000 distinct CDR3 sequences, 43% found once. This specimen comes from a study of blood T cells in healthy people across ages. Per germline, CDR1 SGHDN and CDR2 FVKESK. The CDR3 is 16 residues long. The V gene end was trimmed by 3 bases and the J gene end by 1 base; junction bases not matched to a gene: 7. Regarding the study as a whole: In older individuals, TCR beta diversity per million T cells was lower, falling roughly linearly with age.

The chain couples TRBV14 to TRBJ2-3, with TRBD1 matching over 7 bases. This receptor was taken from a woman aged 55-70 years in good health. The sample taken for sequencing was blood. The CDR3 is CASSHVRTGGTDTQYF. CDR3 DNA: TGTGCCAGCAGCCATGTTAGGACAGGAGGCACAGATACGCAGTATTTT.